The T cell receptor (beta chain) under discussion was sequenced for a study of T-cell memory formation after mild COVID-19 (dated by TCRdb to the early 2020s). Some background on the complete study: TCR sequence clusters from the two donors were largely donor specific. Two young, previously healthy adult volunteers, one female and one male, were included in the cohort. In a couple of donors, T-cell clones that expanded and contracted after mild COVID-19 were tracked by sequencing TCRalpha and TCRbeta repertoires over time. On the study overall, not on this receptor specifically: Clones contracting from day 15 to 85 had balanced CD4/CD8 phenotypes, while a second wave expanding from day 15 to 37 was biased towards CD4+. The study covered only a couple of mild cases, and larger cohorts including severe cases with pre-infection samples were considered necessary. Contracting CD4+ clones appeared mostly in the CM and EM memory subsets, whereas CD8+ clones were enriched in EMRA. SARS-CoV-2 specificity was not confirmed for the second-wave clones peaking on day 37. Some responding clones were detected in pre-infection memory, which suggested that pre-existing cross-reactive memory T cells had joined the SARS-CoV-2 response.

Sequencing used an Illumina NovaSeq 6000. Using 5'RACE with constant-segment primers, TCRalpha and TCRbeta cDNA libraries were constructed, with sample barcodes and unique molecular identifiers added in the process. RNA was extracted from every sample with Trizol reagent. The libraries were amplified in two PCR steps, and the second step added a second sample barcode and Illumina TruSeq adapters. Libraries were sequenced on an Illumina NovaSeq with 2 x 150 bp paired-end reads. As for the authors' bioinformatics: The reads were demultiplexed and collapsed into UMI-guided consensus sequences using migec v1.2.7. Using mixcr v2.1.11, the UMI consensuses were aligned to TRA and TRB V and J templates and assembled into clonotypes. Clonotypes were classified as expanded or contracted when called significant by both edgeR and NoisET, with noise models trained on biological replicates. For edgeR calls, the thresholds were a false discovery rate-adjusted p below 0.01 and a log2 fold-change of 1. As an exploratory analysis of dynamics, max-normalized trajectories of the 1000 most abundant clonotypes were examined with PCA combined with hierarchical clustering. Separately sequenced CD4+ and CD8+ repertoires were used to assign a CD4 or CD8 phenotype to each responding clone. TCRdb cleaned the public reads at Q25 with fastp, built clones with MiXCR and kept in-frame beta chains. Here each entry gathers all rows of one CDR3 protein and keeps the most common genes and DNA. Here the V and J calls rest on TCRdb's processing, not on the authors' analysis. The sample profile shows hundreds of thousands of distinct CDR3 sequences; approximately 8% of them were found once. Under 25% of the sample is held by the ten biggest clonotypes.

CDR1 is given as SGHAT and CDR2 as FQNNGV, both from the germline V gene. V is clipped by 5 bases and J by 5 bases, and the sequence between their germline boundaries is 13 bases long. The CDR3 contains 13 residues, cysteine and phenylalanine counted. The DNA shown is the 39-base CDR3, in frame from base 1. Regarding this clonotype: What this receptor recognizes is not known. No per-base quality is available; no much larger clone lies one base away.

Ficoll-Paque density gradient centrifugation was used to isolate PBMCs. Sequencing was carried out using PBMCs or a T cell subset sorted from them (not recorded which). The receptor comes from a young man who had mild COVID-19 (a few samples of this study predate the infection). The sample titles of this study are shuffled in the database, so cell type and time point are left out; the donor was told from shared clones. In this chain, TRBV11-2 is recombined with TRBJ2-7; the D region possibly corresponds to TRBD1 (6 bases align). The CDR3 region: CASSVDRDHEQYF. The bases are TGTGCCAGCAGCGTGGACAGAGACCACGAGCAGTACTTC.